Presented here are 8 T cell receptor beta chains from one specimen sequenced in a study of shared clonotypes between healthy human individuals. Method: immunoSEQ multiplex PCR; TCRdb's copy keeps in-frame clones and lacks some. The data hold around 1.1 million clones, with 75% to 80% observed a single time. The specimen was memory CD4+ T cells from PBMCs. Documented subset: CD45RA-negative fraction. The receptors were gathered from a man younger than 35 in good health. Some clones in this sample may be carry-over from other donors' samples.

This chain links TRBV7-3 with TRBJ2-2, with 11 bases matching TRBD2. The CDR3 totals 19 residues. The J segment lost 2 bases and the V segment lost 4 bases, leaving 12 bases of the junction unmatched. From germline, CDR1 is SGHTA and CDR2 FQGTGA. Here the CDR3 DNA reads TGTGCCAGCAGCTCAAGTAGGACTAGCGGGCGCCCCAACACCGGGGAGCTGTTTTTT. Translating it yields CASSSSRTSGRPNTGELFF.

V is TRBV29-1 and J is TRBJ2-1; TRBD2 aligns across 8 bases. Germline CDR1 SQVTM, CDR2 ANQGSEA. Germline trimming cut 7 bases from V and 4 bases from J; bases unmatched to any gene: 9. The CDR3 contains 14 residues. CDR3 in amino acids: CSGEAGVGYNEQFF. In DNA form, the CDR3 reads TGCAGCGGAGAAGCGGGAGTCGGTTACAATGAGCAGTTCTTC.

The chain couples TRBV27 to TRBJ1-5; D might be TRBD1 (6 bases). V was trimmed by 6 bases and J by 0 bases, leaving 9 bases between them. This CDR3 has 14 residues. CDR1 and CDR2 from the germline V gene are MNHEY and SMNVEV (reference sequence). The CDR3 sequence is CASRGTLSNQPQHF. For the CDR3, the DNA is TGTGCCAGCAGAGGGACACTTAGCAATCAGCCCCAGCATTTT.

With regard to this clone: The identical CDR3 is also encoded by other nucleotide sequences in the sample. The CDR3 DNA follows: TGTGCCAGCAGTGTGGGCCAAGAGACCCAGTACTTC. Protein product: CASSVGQETQYF. The V gene is TRBV2, the J gene TRBJ2-5; no clear D. This CDR3 has 12 residues. V was trimmed by 4 bases and J by 1 base, leaving 4 bases between them. Germline CDR1 and CDR2: SNHLY and FYNNEI.

The genes are TRBV18 and TRBJ2-3, with TRBD2 matching 7 bases. The germline V gene encodes CDR1 KGHSH and CDR2 LQKENI. The CDR3 totals 15 residues. Unmatched junction bases numbered 5, after V lost 0 bases and J lost 5 bases. CDR3 sequence: CASSPPAGDGDTQYF. CDR3 nucleotides: TGTGCCAGCTCACCACCGGCGGGAGATGGAGATACGCAGTATTTT. The full variable domain, its missing parts supplied by reference TRBV18 and TRBJ2-3, is NAGVMQNPRHLVRRRGQEARLRCSPMKGHSHVYWYRQLPEEGLKFMVYLQKENIIDESGMPKERFSAEFPKEGPSILRIQQVVRGDSAAYFCASSPPAGDGDTQYFGPGTRLTVL.

Details on this clone: Other DNA sequences in this sample translate to the same CDR3. The chain combines TRBV5-1 with TRBJ2-5, with D possibly matching TRBD1 (7 bases). The ends were cut back, 1 base at V and 5 bases at J, with 12 bases in the middle. CDR1 SGHRS and CDR2 YFSETQ come from the germline V gene. The CDR3 length is 14 residues. The CDR3 DNA reads TGCGCCAGCAGCTTGTCTGCGGGACAGGAGACCCAGTACTTC. Its protein is CASSLSAGQETQYF.

This chain uses TRBV5-6 with TRBJ1-2; D is unclear. V lost 0 bases to trimming and J lost 4 bases, with 10 bases between them. The CDR3 length is 14 residues. Germline V gene lookup returns CDR1 SGHDT and CDR2 YYEEEE. CDR3 DNA: TGTGCCAGCAGCTTGGGCCCCGTCGGCTATGGCTACACCTTC. This encodes CASSLGPVGYGYTF.

This chain uses TRBV18 with TRBJ2-1; TRBD2 might be the D (6 bases). The germline V and J ends were trimmed by 3 bases and 3 bases, with 12 bases remaining between them. CDR1 is KGHSH and CDR2 is LQKENI in the germline V gene. The CDR3 consists of 15 residues. The DNA of the CDR3 is TGTGCCAGCTCACCGAGGAGGGAGAGCTACAATGAGCAGTTCTTC. It encodes CASSPRRESYNEQFF.